Here is one T cell receptor (beta chain) with its context. This CDR3 contains 17 residues. Germline V lookup: CDR1 SGHVS, CDR2 FNYEAQ. V shed 5 bases, J shed 4 bases, and the junction held 9 bases outside the gene matches. Sequencing used immunoSEQ multiplex PCR; TCRdb keeps in-frame clones, though not all of them. The data contain around 68,000 clones, about three quarters of them singletons. The record originates from a study of blood T cell repertoires in COVID-19. As for the study in general: Specimens from acute and convalescent COVID-19 originated in the United States, Italy and Spain.

This clonotype was sampled from a human donor in a cohort sampled during active COVID-19. The V and J genes are TRBV7-6 and TRBJ2-3; 13 nucleotides align to TRBD2. The specimen sequenced was peripheral blood. CDR3 DNA: TGTGCCAGCAGCCCCGGACTAGCGGGAGCCTACCCAGATACGCAGTATTTT. Translation: CASSPGLAGAYPDTQYF.